The rows below give T cell receptor beta chains drawn from one sample of a study of blood T cell repertoires in COVID-19. Using immunoSEQ multiplex PCR, the repertoire was profiled, and TCRdb retains in-frame clones only, with some absent. Seen here are some 180,000 clones, 75% to 85% observed once, and the top ten hold about 7%. Sequenced sample: peripheral blood. The source is a man in his 60s with acute or convalescent COVID-19. Both conserved end residues are part of each CDR3. D genes are given only for firm matches. A row's size may be missing; if present it is once, few, many or a size class.

clone_size: .
d_call: .
v_call: TRBV18
j_call: TRBJ1-3
cdr3_aa: CASSPPQVGLSGNTIYF
cdr3_nt: TGTGCCAGCTCACCACCGCAGGTGGGGCTCTCTGGAAACACCATATATTTT

clone_size: .
d_call: TRBD1
v_call: TRBV11-2
j_call: TRBJ1-1
cdr3_aa: CASSSRGTGLLNTEAFF
cdr3_nt: TGTGCCAGCAGCTCCAGGGGGACAGGCCTTTTGAACACTGAAGCTTTCTTT

clone_size: .
d_call: .
v_call: TRBV5-1
j_call: TRBJ1-2
cdr3_aa: CASSLVAGNYGYTF
cdr3_nt: TGCGCCAGCAGCTTGGTTGCGGGAAACTATGGCTACACCTTC

clone_size: .
d_call: TRBD2
v_call: TRBV10-3
j_call: TRBJ2-7
cdr3_aa: CAISIAGVRNEQYF
cdr3_nt: TGTGCCATCAGCATAGCGGGAGTGAGGAACGAGCAGTACTTC

clone_size: .
d_call: TRBD2
v_call: TRBV27
j_call: TRBJ2-3
cdr3_aa: CASSLSSLAGGPFADTQYF
cdr3_nt: TGTGCCAGCAGTTTATCTTCCCTAGCGGGAGGGCCGTTTGCAGATACGCAGTATTTT

clone_size: .
d_call: TRBD1
v_call: TRBV15
j_call: TRBJ1-5
cdr3_aa: CATSSRLGQVAGQPQHF
cdr3_nt: TGTGCCACCAGCAGTAGGTTGGGACAGGTTGCGGGTCAGCCCCAGCATTTT

clone_size: few
d_call: TRBD1
v_call: TRBV6-5
j_call: TRBJ1-3
cdr3_aa: CASSSLGQGAGNTIYF
cdr3_nt: TGTGCCAGCAGTTCTCTGGGACAGGGAGCTGGAAACACCATATATTTT

clone_size: .
d_call: .
v_call: TRBV7-9
j_call: TRBJ2-6
cdr3_aa: CASSVLSGANVLTF
cdr3_nt: TGTGCCAGCAGCGTCCTGAGTGGGGCCAACGTCCTGACTTTC

clone_size: .
d_call: .
v_call: TRBV5-1
j_call: TRBJ1-1
cdr3_aa: CASSGEVFTEAFF
cdr3_nt: TGCGCCAGCAGCGGGGAGGTTTTCACTGAAGCTTTCTTT

clone_size: .
d_call: .
v_call: TRBV7-2
j_call: TRBJ1-6
cdr3_aa: CASSWGPRSYNSPLHF
cdr3_nt: TGTGCCAGCAGCTGGGGGCCGAGGTCCTATAATTCACCCCTCCACTTT

clone_size: .
d_call: .
v_call: TRBV6-6
j_call: TRBJ1-5
cdr3_aa: CASRAGRFSNQPQHF
cdr3_nt: TGTGCCAGCAGAGCGGGACGGTTTAGCAATCAGCCCCAGCATTTT

clone_size: few
d_call: TRBD1
v_call: TRBV4-2
j_call: TRBJ2-7
cdr3_aa: CASSPYAAQGAPSYEQYF
cdr3_nt: TGTGCCAGCAGCCCATACGCAGCACAGGGGGCCCCCTCCTACGAGCAGTACTTC

clone_size: .
d_call: .
v_call: TRBV5-4
j_call: TRBJ1-5
cdr3_aa: CASSSQGGNQPQHF
cdr3_nt: TGTGCCAGCAGCTCACAGGGAGGCAATCAGCCCCAGCATTTT

clone_size: .
d_call: .
v_call: TRBV12-5
j_call: TRBJ1-3
cdr3_aa: CASGLGGSGNTIYF
cdr3_nt: TGTGCTAGTGGTCTCGGGGGATCTGGAAACACCATATATTTT

clone_size: .
d_call: TRBD1
v_call: TRBV2
j_call: TRBJ1-4
cdr3_aa: CASTVNRDRVSF
cdr3_nt: TGTGCCAGCACCGTAAACCGGGACAGGGTTTCTTTT

clone_size: once
d_call: .
v_call: TRBV4-1
j_call: TRBJ2-4
cdr3_aa: CASSQLQGGFSIQYF
cdr3_nt: TGCGCCAGCAGCCAACTACAGGGTGGGTTTTCCATTCAGTACTTC

clone_size: .
d_call: .
v_call: TRBV2
j_call: TRBJ1-6
cdr3_aa: CASITRTGRNSPLHF
cdr3_nt: TGTGCCAGCATTACCAGAACAGGGCGGAATTCACCCCTCCACTTT

clone_size: .
d_call: TRBD1
v_call: TRBV19
j_call: TRBJ1-3
cdr3_aa: CASSTDRANRPGNTIYF
cdr3_nt: TGTGCCAGTAGTACCGACAGGGCGAATCGCCCTGGAAACACCATATATTTT

clone_size: .
d_call: TRBD1
v_call: TRBV28
j_call: TRBJ1-5
cdr3_aa: CASTLGGRGNQPQHF
cdr3_nt: TGTGCCAGCACCCTTGGAGGCAGGGGGAATCAGCCCCAGCATTTT

clone_size: .
d_call: TRBD1
v_call: TRBV6-5
j_call: TRBJ2-7
cdr3_aa: CASSYILTGGGHEQYF
cdr3_nt: TGTGCCAGCAGTTACATCCTAACAGGGGGCGGGCACGAGCAGTACTTC

clone_size: once
d_call: .
v_call: TRBV7-2
j_call: TRBJ2-7
cdr3_aa: CASSWAGINYEQYF
cdr3_nt: TGTGCCAGCTCATGGGCGGGGATTAACTACGAGCAGTACTTC

clone_size: .
d_call: TRBD2
v_call: TRBV19
j_call: TRBJ2-7
cdr3_aa: CASSGASGSGEQYF
cdr3_nt: TGTGCCAGTAGTGGGGCTAGCGGGAGCGGGGAGCAGTACTTC

clone_size: .
d_call: TRBD2
v_call: TRBV6-5
j_call: TRBJ2-3
cdr3_aa: CASRNGGAYTQYF
cdr3_nt: TGTGCCAGCAGGAACGGGGGGGCCTATACGCAGTATTTT

clone_size: .
d_call: .
v_call: TRBV19
j_call: TRBJ1-2
cdr3_aa: CASMLAPRGGYTF
cdr3_nt: TGTGCCAGTATGCTGGCCCCTAGGGGTGGCTACACCTTC

clone_size: .
d_call: TRBD1
v_call: TRBV7-9
j_call: TRBJ2-7
cdr3_aa: CASSLVPQGVYEQYF
cdr3_nt: TGTGCCAGCAGCTTAGTGCCCCAGGGGGTCTACGAGCAGTACTTC

clone_size: .
d_call: TRBD1
v_call: TRBV7-2
j_call: TRBJ1-5
cdr3_aa: CASSLVGRGSGQPQHF
cdr3_nt: TGTGCCAGCAGCTTAGTAGGCAGGGGGTCCGGCCAGCCCCAGCATTTT

clone_size: .
d_call: .
v_call: TRBV12-3/TRBV12-4
j_call: TRBJ2-7
cdr3_aa: CASTLPPAYEQYF
cdr3_nt: TGTGCCAGCACCTTGCCCCCGGCCTACGAGCAGTACTTC

clone_size: once
d_call: TRBD2
v_call: TRBV6-2/TRBV6-3
j_call: TRBJ2-1
cdr3_aa: CASSYRGLAGYNEQFF
cdr3_nt: TGTGCCAGCAGTTACCGAGGACTAGCGGGGTACAATGAGCAGTTCTTC

clone_size: .
d_call: TRBD1
v_call: TRBV10-2
j_call: TRBJ2-1
cdr3_aa: CASSEWGQYNEQFF
cdr3_nt: TGCGCCAGCAGTGAGTGGGGACAGTACAATGAGCAGTTCTTC

clone_size: once
d_call: TRBD1
v_call: TRBV19
j_call: TRBJ2-6
cdr3_aa: CATKRPTGVLSGANVLTF
cdr3_nt: TGTGCCACCAAACGTCCTACAGGGGTTCTTTCTGGGGCCAACGTCCTGACTTTC

clone_size: .
d_call: .
v_call: TRBV6-1
j_call: TRBJ2-4
cdr3_aa: CASSEIPSVGSSYF
cdr3_nt: TGTGCCAGCAGTGAAATCCCTAGCGTCGGCTCATCGTACTTC

clone_size: .
d_call: TRBD1
v_call: TRBV4-1
j_call: TRBJ1-5
cdr3_aa: CASSQLDRENQPQHF
cdr3_nt: TGCGCCAGCAGCCAACTGGACAGGGAAAATCAGCCCCAGCATTTT

clone_size: .
d_call: .
v_call: TRBV5-1
j_call: TRBJ1-1
cdr3_aa: CASSLQGDTEAFF
cdr3_nt: TGCGCCAGCAGCTTACAGGGTGACACTGAAGCTTTCTTT

clone_size: .
d_call: .
v_call: TRBV5-1
j_call: TRBJ2-6
cdr3_aa: CASSNGGWSGTGANVLTF
cdr3_nt: TGCGCCAGCTCGAACGGGGGATGGTCTGGAACTGGGGCCAACGTCCTGACTTTC

clone_size: few
d_call: TRBD1
v_call: TRBV4-3
j_call: TRBJ1-6
cdr3_aa: CASSQDWLGGAVSNSPLHF
cdr3_nt: TGCGCCAGCAGCCAAGATTGGTTAGGGGGCGCGGTGTCCAATTCACCCCTCCACTTT

clone_size: few
d_call: .
v_call: TRBV7-2
j_call: TRBJ1-4
cdr3_aa: CASSQSRGEGEKLFF
cdr3_nt: TGTGCCAGCAGCCAATCCCGGGGAGAGGGAGAAAAACTGTTTTTT

clone_size: .
d_call: .
v_call: TRBV6-2/TRBV6-3
j_call: TRBJ1-5
cdr3_aa: CASSYLPFAGKGQPQHF
cdr3_nt: TGTGCCAGCAGTTATCTTCCCTTTGCGGGGAAGGGCCAGCCCCAGCATTTT

clone_size: .
d_call: TRBD2
v_call: TRBV5-4
j_call: TRBJ2-1
cdr3_aa: CASSLAGATYNEQFF
cdr3_nt: TGTGCCAGCAGTTTAGCGGGCGCTACCTACAATGAGCAGTTCTTC

clone_size: .
d_call: TRBD1
v_call: TRBV11-3
j_call: TRBJ1-1
cdr3_aa: CASSLEPGAHTGTGGFAEAFF
cdr3_nt: TGTGCCAGCAGCTTAGAACCGGGAGCCCATACCGGGACAGGGGGCTTCGCTGAAGCTTTCTTT

clone_size: .
d_call: TRBD1
v_call: TRBV25-1
j_call: TRBJ1-1
cdr3_aa: CASSDTRTGGTEAFF
cdr3_nt: TGTGCCAGCAGTGATACAAGGACAGGGGGTACTGAAGCTTTCTTT

clone_size: .
d_call: .
v_call: TRBV19
j_call: TRBJ1-5
cdr3_aa: CASSIPVGAANYQPQHF
cdr3_nt: TGTGCCAGTAGCATCCCGGTGGGGGCGGCAAACTATCAGCCCCAGCATTTT

clone_size: .
d_call: TRBD1
v_call: TRBV24-1
j_call: TRBJ2-5
cdr3_aa: CATSDPGTGRETQYF
cdr3_nt: TGTGCCACCAGTGATCCCGGGACAGGGAGAGAGACCCAGTACTTC

clone_size: .
d_call: .
v_call: TRBV5-1
j_call: TRBJ1-1
cdr3_aa: CASSLSGFERMNTEAFF
cdr3_nt: TGCGCCAGCAGCTTGTCAGGTTTCGAACGCATGAACACTGAAGCTTTCTTT

clone_size: .
d_call: .
v_call: TRBV7-2
j_call: TRBJ1-1
cdr3_aa: CASSFSTIGGAEAFF
cdr3_nt: TGTGCCAGCAGCTTTTCCACTATTGGGGGCGCTGAAGCTTTCTTT

clone_size: .
d_call: .
v_call: TRBV7-8
j_call: TRBJ1-6
cdr3_aa: CASSLGRDSPLHF
cdr3_nt: TGTGCCAGCAGCTTAGGACGGGATTCACCCCTCCACTTT

clone_size: once
d_call: TRBD2
v_call: TRBV5-1
j_call: TRBJ2-3
cdr3_aa: CASSLLAGGSDTQYF
cdr3_nt: TGCGCCAGCAGCTTACTAGCGGGGGGATCAGATACGCAGTATTTT

clone_size: .
d_call: TRBD1
v_call: TRBV7-9
j_call: TRBJ2-7
cdr3_aa: CATGTGGYYEQYF
cdr3_nt: TGTGCCACCGGGACAGGGGGCTACTACGAGCAGTACTTC

clone_size: .
d_call: TRBD1
v_call: TRBV5-6
j_call: TRBJ2-1
cdr3_aa: CASSSGQGAMIEQFF
cdr3_nt: TGTGCCAGCAGCTCGGGACAGGGGGCTATGATTGAGCAGTTCTTC

clone_size: .
d_call: .
v_call: TRBV11-3
j_call: TRBJ2-1
cdr3_aa: CASSFSDAYNEQFF
cdr3_nt: TGTGCCAGCAGCTTTAGCGACGCCTACAATGAGCAGTTCTTC

clone_size: .
d_call: .
v_call: TRBV11-2
j_call: TRBJ1-2
cdr3_aa: CASSLGQAKYGYTF
cdr3_nt: TGTGCCAGCAGCTTAGGCCAGGCGAAGTATGGCTACACCTTC

clone_size: .
d_call: TRBD1
v_call: TRBV15
j_call: TRBJ1-2
cdr3_aa: CATSRDLQGAFGYTF
cdr3_nt: TGTGCCACCAGCAGAGATCTACAGGGGGCGTTTGGCTACACCTTC

clone_size: .
d_call: TRBD1
v_call: TRBV9
j_call: TRBJ1-4
cdr3_aa: CASSVGQGFNEKLFF
cdr3_nt: TGTGCCAGCAGCGTCGGACAGGGATTTAATGAAAAACTGTTTTTT

clone_size: .
d_call: TRBD2
v_call: TRBV6-5
j_call: TRBJ2-3
cdr3_aa: CASSYSGSGTDTQYF
cdr3_nt: TGTGCCAGCAGTTACAGCGGGAGCGGAACAGATACGCAGTATTTT